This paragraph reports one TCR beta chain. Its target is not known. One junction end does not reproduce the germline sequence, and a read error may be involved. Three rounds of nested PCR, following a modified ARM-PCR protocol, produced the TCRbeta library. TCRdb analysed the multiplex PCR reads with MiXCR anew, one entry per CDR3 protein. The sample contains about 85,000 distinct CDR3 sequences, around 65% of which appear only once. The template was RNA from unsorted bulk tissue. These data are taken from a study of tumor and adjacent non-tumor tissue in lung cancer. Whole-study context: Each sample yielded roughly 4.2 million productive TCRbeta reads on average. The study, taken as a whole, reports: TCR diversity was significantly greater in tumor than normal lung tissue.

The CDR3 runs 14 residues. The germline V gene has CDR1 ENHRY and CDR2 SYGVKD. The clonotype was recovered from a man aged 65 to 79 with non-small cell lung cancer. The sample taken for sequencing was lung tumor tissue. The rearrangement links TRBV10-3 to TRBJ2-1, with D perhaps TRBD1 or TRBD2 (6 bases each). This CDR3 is CPISAGQNYDEQFF. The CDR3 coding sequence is TGTCCCATCAGTGCGGGACAAAACTACGATGAGCAGTTCTTC.